This section outlines one T cell receptor (beta chain) sequence together with its context. Repertoires were generated with immunoSEQ multiplex PCR, while TCRdb's copy carries only in-frame clones and drops some. This table holds 500,000 to 650,000 clones, around three quarters found once. The data originate from a study of shared clonotypes between healthy human individuals. The germline V gene has CDR1 GTSNPN and CDR2 SVGIG (reference sequence). The CDR3 extends over 13 amino acids. Material: PBMCs. The chain has TRBV30 and TRBJ2-5, with 7 bases that match TRBD2. The better agreement between TRBJ2-7 and the DNA end casts doubt on the J call. The clonotype was recovered from a woman aged 35 to 49 in good health. Some clones in this sample may be carry-over from other donors' samples. CDR3 sequence reads: CAWSAGTIYEQYF. The CDR3 nucleotides read TGTGCCTGGAGTGCCGGGACTATCTACGAGCAGTACTTC.